This TCR beta chain was sequenced in a study of T cells in Graves' hyperthyroidism and ophthalmopathy. Between the trimmed V and J ends, which lost 1 base and 4 bases, there was a span of 6 bases. Per the germline V gene, CDR1 is SGHVS and CDR2 is FQNEAQ. The CDR3 consists of 13 residues. Findings and limits, study-wide: Most thyroid clonotypes with frequency above 0.001 were detected in blood.

This clonotype was picked up many times. Antigen specificity is unknown. Researchers amplified the TCR beta CDR3 regions from RNA transcripts. The TCR CDR3 first-round RT-PCR relied on the HTBI primer set. TCRdb redid the calling of the multiplex PCR reads with MiXCR, one entry per CDR3 protein. The repertoire holds roughly 290,000 distinct CDR3 sequences, with around 15% as singletons. The chain has TRBV7-8 and TRBJ2-3; possibly TRBD2 for D (5 bases). This receptor was obtained from a woman between 40 and 50 years old with Graves' hyperthyroidism. Material: blood. The CDR3 region has the DNA TGTGCCAGCAGCTTAGGGGGAGCAGATACGCAGTATTTT. Translation: CASSLGGADTQYF.